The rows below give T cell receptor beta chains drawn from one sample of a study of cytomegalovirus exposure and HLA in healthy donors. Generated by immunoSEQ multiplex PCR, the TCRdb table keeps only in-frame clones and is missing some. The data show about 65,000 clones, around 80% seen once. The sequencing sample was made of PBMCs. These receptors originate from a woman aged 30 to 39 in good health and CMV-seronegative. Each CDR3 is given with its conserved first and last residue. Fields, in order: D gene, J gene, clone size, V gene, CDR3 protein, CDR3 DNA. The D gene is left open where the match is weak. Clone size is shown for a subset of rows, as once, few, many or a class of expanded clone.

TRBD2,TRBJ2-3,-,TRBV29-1,CSVGRGGDTQYF,TGCAGCGTCGGGCGGGGGGGAGATACGCAGTATTTT
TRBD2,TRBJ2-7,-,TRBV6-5,CASSRTSGPYEQYF,TGTGCCAGCAGCCGGACTAGCGGGCCCTACGAGCAGTACTTC
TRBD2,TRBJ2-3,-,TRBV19,CASTSGSTDTQYF,TGTGCCAGCACTAGCGGGAGTACAGATACGCAGTATTTT
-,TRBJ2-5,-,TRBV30,CASGGSPETQYF,TGTGCCTCCGGAGGCAGTCCAGAGACCCAGTACTTC
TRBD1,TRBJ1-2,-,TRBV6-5,CASSYSPGTGNGYTF,TGTGCCAGCAGTTACTCCCCCGGGACAGGGAATGGCTACACCTTC
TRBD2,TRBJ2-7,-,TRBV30,CATQDGGGSYEQYF,TGTGCTACCCAAGACGGCGGGGGCTCCTACGAGCAGTACTTC
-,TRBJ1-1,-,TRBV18,CASSPRLTENTEAFF,TGTGCCAGCTCACCGCGCCTGACTGAGAACACTGAAGCTTTCTTT
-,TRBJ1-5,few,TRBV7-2,CASSSQGKNQPQHF,TGTGCCAGCAGCTCACAGGGAAAGAATCAGCCCCAGCATTTT
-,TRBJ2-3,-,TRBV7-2,CASSTTGSDTQYF,TGTGCCAGCAGCACTACAGGGTCGGATACGCAGTATTTT
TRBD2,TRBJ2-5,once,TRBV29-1,CSVGYSGALQETQYF,TGCAGCGTTGGGTATAGCGGGGCCCTACAAGAGACCCAGTACTTC
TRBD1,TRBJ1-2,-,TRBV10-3,CAIRGQGDGYTF,TGTGCCATCAGGGGACAGGGGGATGGCTACACCTTC
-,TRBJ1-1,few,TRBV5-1,CASSLGGRVTEAFF,TGCGCCAGCAGCTTAGGCGGCAGGGTTACTGAAGCTTTCTTT
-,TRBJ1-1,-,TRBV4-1,CASSQDRIRGTEAFF,TGCGCCAGCAGCCAAGATAGAATAAGAGGGACTGAAGCTTTCTTT
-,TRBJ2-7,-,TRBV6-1,CASTPSGYEQYF,TGTGCCAGCACCCCCAGCGGCTACGAGCAGTACTTC
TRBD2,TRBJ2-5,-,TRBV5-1,CASSFLGGEETQYF,TGCGCCAGCAGCTTCTTGGGGGGGGAAGAGACCCAGTACTTC
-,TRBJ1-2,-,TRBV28,CASSFAGPVDYGYTF,TGTGCCAGCAGTTTTGCGGGGCCGGTGGACTATGGCTACACCTTC
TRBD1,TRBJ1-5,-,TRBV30,CAWSSTLTGARNQPQHF,TGTGCCTGGAGCTCAACGCTGACAGGGGCCCGCAATCAGCCCCAGCATTTT
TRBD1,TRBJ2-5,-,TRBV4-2,CASSQGGQAQETQYF,TGTGCCAGCAGCCAAGGCGGACAGGCCCAAGAGACCCAGTACTTC
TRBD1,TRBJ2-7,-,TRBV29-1,CSVKRPGQGYEQYF,TGCAGCGTGAAAAGACCGGGACAGGGCTACGAGCAGTACTTC
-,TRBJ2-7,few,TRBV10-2,CASSGPPSEQYF,TGCGCCAGCAGTGGGCCCCCTTCCGAGCAGTACTTC
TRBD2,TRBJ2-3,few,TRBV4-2,CASSPTSGAPDTQYF,TGTGCCAGCAGCCCCACTAGCGGGGCCCCGGATACGCAGTATTTT
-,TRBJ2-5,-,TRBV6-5,CASRGLETQYF,TGTGCCAGCAGGGGGCTTGAGACCCAGTACTTC
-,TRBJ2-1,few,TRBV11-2,CASSLVADSYNEQFF,TGTGCCAGCAGCTTAGTGGCGGATTCCTACAATGAGCAGTTCTTC
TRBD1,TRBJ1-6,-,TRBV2,CASSLDRGSSPLHF,TGTGCCAGCAGCCTCGACAGGGGTAGCTCACCCCTCCACTTT
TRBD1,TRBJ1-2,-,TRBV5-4,CASSLVGQDGYTF,TGTGCCAGCAGCTTGGTTGGACAGGATGGCTACACCTTC
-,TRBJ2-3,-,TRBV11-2,CASSSRTGYHDTQYF,TGTGCCAGCAGCTCTAGGACTGGGTACCACGATACGCAGTATTTT
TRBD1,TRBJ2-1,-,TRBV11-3,CASSLGDRGDINEQFF,TGTGCCAGCAGCTTAGGGGACAGGGGGGATATCAATGAGCAGTTCTTC
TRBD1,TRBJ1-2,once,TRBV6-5,CASSLNRGRNGYTF,TGTGCCAGCAGCCTGAACAGGGGTCGGAATGGCTACACCTTC
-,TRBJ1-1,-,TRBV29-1,CSVAVAQGKRTEAFF,TGCAGCGTCGCCGTAGCCCAGGGTAAACGAACTGAAGCTTTCTTT
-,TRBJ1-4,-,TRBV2,CASKGQGRPKLFF,TGTGCCAGCAAGGGTCAGGGTAGGCCAAAACTGTTTTTT
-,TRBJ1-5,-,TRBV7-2,CASSPTIGGQPQHF,TGTGCCAGCAGCCCGACAATCGGGGGTCAGCCCCAGCATTTT
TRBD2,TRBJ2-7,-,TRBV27,CASSGGGVSYEQYF,TGTGCCAGCTCAGGTGGGGGGGTCTCCTACGAGCAGTACTTC
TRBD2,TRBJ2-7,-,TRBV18,CASSPPDTSGIEQYF,TGTGCCAGCTCACCACCGGACACTAGCGGGATCGAGCAGTACTTC
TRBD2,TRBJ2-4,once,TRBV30,CAWSRGGPGLAGGNQYF,TGTGCCTGGAGCAGAGGGGGTCCGGGACTAGCGGGGGGGAATCAGTACTTC
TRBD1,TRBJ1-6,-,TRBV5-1,CASSPDRGGSPLHF,TGCGCCAGCAGCCCCGACAGGGGGGGATCACCCCTCCACTTT
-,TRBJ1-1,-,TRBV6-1,CASRASTANTEAFF,TGTGCCAGCAGAGCCTCGACAGCGAACACTGAAGCTTTCTTT
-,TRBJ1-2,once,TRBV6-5,CASSYSGQSYGYTF,TGTGCCAGCAGTTACTCTGGACAGTCCTATGGCTACACCTTC
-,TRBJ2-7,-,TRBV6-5,CASSYGEGAYEQYF,TGTGCCAGCAGTTACGGTGAGGGAGCCTACGAGCAGTACTTC
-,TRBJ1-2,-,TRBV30,CAWTRGYGNYGYTF,TGTGCCTGGACTCGGGGTTACGGGAACTATGGCTACACCTTC
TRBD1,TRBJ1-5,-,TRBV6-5,CATAGTENQPQHF,TGTGCCACTGCCGGGACAGAGAATCAGCCCCAGCATTTT
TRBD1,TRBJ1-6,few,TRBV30,CAWSPPGTGFDSPLHF,TGTGCCTGGAGTCCACCAGGGACAGGGTTCGATTCACCCCTCCACTTT
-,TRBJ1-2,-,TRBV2,CASTEEQGYGYTF,TGTGCCAGCACTGAAGAACAGGGCTATGGCTACACCTTC
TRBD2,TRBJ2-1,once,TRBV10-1,CASSDPGGGNNEQFF,TGCGCCAGCAGTGACCCGGGAGGGGGGAATAATGAGCAGTTCTTC
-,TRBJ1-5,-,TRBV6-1,CASSGQGLGANQPQHF,TGTGCCAGCAGTGGGCAGGGCTTAGGGGCCAATCAGCCCCAGCATTTT
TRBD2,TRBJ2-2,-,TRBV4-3,CASSQAPLSGNPGELFF,TGCGCCAGCAGCCAAGCCCCTCTAAGCGGGAATCCCGGGGAGCTGTTTTTT
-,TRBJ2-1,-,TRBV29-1,CSGAGAGREQFF,TGCAGCGGGGCGGGGGCAGGGCGTGAGCAGTTCTTC
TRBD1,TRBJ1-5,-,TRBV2,CASSQGQGNQPQHF,TGTGCCAGCAGTCAAGGACAGGGGAATCAGCCCCAGCATTTT
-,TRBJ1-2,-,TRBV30,CAWTEGIGGYTF,TGTGCCTGGACGGAGGGAATAGGTGGCTACACCTTC
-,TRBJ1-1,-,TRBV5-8,CASPTQRPVRAFF,TGTGCCAGCCCGACGCAGAGGCCCGTTCGTGCTTTCTTT
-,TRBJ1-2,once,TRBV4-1,CASCRAIVFPNYGYTF,TGCGCCAGTTGCAGGGCCATCGTATTCCCTAACTATGGCTACACCTTC
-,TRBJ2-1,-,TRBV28,CASSRGGTQRNEQFF,TGTGCCAGCAGCAGAGGCGGGACCCAAAGGAATGAGCAGTTCTTC